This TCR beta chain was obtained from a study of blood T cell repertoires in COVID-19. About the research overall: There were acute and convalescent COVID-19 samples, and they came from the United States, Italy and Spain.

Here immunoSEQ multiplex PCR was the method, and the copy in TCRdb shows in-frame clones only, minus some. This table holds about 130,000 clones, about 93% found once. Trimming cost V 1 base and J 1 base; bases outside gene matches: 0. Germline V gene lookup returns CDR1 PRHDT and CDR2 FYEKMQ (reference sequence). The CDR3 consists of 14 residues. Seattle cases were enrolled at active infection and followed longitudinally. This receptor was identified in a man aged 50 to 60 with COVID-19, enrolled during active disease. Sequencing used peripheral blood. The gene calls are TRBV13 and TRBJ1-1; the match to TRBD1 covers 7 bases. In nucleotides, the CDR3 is TGTGCCAGCAGCTTAGACAGGGGGAACACTGAAGCTTTCTTT. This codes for CASSLDRGNTEAFF.